This T cell receptor (beta chain) was retrieved from a study of blood T cell repertoires in COVID-19. Study-wide context: The samples span acute and convalescent COVID-19 from the United States, Italy and Spain. Sample material is recorded as cDNA or gDNA derived from T cells, B-cell-depleted T cells, or PBMCs.

In the original workflow: Estimation of nucleated cell counts was performed using reference gene primer amplification. Libraries were prepared by immunoSEQ multiplex PCR; TCRdb keeps only in-frame clonotypes and omits some of them. The V and J calls and clone size were taken over from that table, and D and trimming were inferred from the DNA. The sample has about 330,000 clones; 85% are singletons. This clonotype originated in a human donor in a cohort sampled during active COVID-19. Specimen: peripheral blood.

The CDR3 DNA sequence: TGTGCCAGCGCTCGCGGGGGGGCAGGGACCGGGGAGCTGTTTTTT. It encodes CASARGGAGTGELFF. The chain uses TRBV6-5 and TRBJ2-2; 9 positions match TRBD2. Germline V lookup: CDR1 MNHEY, CDR2 SVGAGI. This CDR3 region has 15 residues. The J segment lost 5 bases and the V segment lost 8 bases, leaving 9 bases of the junction unmatched.